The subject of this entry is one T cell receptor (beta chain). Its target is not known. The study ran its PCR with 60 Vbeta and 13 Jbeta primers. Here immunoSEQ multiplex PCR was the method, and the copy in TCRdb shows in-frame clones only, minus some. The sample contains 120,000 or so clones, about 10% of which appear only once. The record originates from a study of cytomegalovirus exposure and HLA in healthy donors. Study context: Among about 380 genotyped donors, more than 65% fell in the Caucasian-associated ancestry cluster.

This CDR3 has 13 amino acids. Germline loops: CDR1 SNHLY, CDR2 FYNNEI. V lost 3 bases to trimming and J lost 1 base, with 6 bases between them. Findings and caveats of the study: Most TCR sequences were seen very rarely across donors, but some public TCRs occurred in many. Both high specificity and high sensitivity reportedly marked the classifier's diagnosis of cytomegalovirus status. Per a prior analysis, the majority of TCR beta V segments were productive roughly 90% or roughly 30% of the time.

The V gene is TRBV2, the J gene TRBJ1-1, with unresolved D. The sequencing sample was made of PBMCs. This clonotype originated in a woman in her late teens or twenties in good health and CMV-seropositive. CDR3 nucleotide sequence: TGTGCCAGCAGTGACAGCGAGAACACTGAAGCTTTCTTT. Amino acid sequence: CASSDSENTEAFF.